The source of this T cell receptor beta chain is a study of identical twins' blood T cells. TCR cDNA libraries were made from RNA using a previously described, modified protocol. TCRdb recomputed calls from the 5' RACE reads with MiXCR, one row per CDR3 protein. The sample lists fewer than 450,000 distinct CDR3 sequences; roughly 27% were seen once. The donors were healthy female monozygous twins, three pairs in total. CDR1 and CDR2 from the germline V gene are KGHSY and FQNENV. The CDR3 extends over 15 amino acids. V lost 7 bases, J lost 4 bases, and 9 bases stayed unmatched. This chain links TRBV16 with TRBJ1-4, with 7 bases lining up with TRBD1. The sequenced sample consisted of PBMCs. The TCR originated in a woman aged 18-49 years in good health. As DNA, the CDR3 is TGTGCCAGCAAGACGGGGGACAGCTATAATGAAAAACTGTTTTTT. Its translation is CASKTGDSYNEKLFF.